This T cell receptor (beta chain) was sequenced during a study of blood T cells in healthy people across ages. Broader study findings: Changes seen in expanded clonotypes were possibly confounded by donor CMV status left unknown.

The CDR3 totals 13 residues. Between the trimmed V and J ends, which lost 2 bases and 10 bases, there was a span of 14 bases. Germline values: CDR1 MNHEY, CDR2 SVGAGI. Isolation recovered at least 6.5 million PBMCs from every sample. It was with a sample-barcoded 5' primer and a J-beta primer mix that a second PCR of roughly 6 to 12 cycles was run. One entry per CDR3 protein results from TCRdb running MiXCR on the 5' RACE reads. Of more than 700,000 distinct CDR3 sequences detected, roughly 53% appear once; the ten largest clones hold roughly two fifths. Comments on this clonotype: Its cognate antigen is unknown.

The sequence came from an elderly man in good health. The sample was blood. The V and J genes are TRBV6-5 and TRBJ1-2; a possible D gene is TRBD1 (6 bases). The CDR3, as DNA: TGTGCCAGCAGTTACAGACAGGTCTCGGTCTACACCTTC. Encoded protein: CASSYRQVSVYTF.